This T cell receptor beta chain derives from a study of blood T cells in healthy people across ages. The CDR3 is 15 residues long. Germline CDR1 reads DFQATT; CDR2 reads SNEGSKA (reference sequence). Germline trimming cut 6 bases from V and 4 bases from J; bases unmatched to any gene: 8. Study-level results: A strong correlation between TCR beta diversity and naive T cell percentage was seen. TCR beta diversity, measured per million T cells, fell in a roughly linear way with age.

The use of a sample-barcoded 5' primer and a J-beta primer mix characterized a second PCR of roughly 7 to 12 cycles. TCRdb re-analysed the 5' RACE reads in MiXCR, keeping a single row per CDR3 protein. The sample consists of hundreds of thousands of distinct CDR3 sequences, more than 55% of them appearing once. The individuals who served as donors were healthy Caucasians living in Russia, aged about 6 to 100. A minimum of 7 million PBMCs was isolated per sample. Details on this clonotype: Its antigen is undetermined.

This TCR was recovered from a man aged 40-49 years in good health. Sequencing was done on a sample of blood. This chain connects TRBV20-1 to TRBJ2-3, with TRBD2 identical over 12 bases. As DNA, the CDR3 is TGCAGTGCGAATCCGACTAGCGGGAGTTCAGATACGCAGTATTTT. The encoded protein is CSANPTSGSSDTQYF.